This entry describes one T cell receptor (beta chain). Germline CDR1 is MNHNS and CDR2 is SASEGT. CDR3 length: 14 amino acids. V shed 10 bases and J shed 1 base, with 15 bases lying between them. These data originate in a study of T cell changes during pregnancy in multiple sclerosis. The data were produced by immunoSEQ multiplex PCR, yet TCRdb's version contains in-frame clones alone and is incomplete. The sample has some 81,000 clones; over 75% are singletons. The chain combines TRBV6-1 with TRBJ2-3, with D possibly matching TRBD1 (5 bases). The sequenced sample was peripheral blood, obtained before pregnancy. The TCR was taken from a female donor with multiple sclerosis, enrolled in a pregnancy study. CDR3 sequence (DNA): TGTGCCACAAACGAACAAGGGGGCACAGATACGCAGTATTTT. Protein: CATNEQGGTDTQYF.